This T cell receptor (beta chain) was documented in a study of blood T cells in healthy people across ages. V was clipped by 6 bases and J by 7 bases, with 9 bases between them. The CDR3 loop spans 11 amino acids. This clonotype was counted only a few times. Primed by a sample-barcoded 5' primer and a J-beta primer mix, a second PCR proceeded for about 7 to 12 cycles. A single record per CDR3 protein comes from TCRdb applying MiXCR to the 5' RACE reads. The sample lists about 1,500,000 distinct CDR3 sequences; approximately 40% were seen once. The source material was blood. This TCR was sampled from a woman aged 18-29 years in good health. This rearrangement joins TRBV12-3 or TRBV12-4 to TRBJ1-1; the D is unclear. CDR3 sequence reads: CASRLTHEAFF. The CDR3 DNA reads as TGTGCCAGCAGGTTGACACATGAAGCTTTCTTT.